This TCR beta chain was recovered during a study of shared clonotypes between healthy human individuals. For the study at large: The plates for each donor numbered three CD4 naive, three CD4 memory, two CD8 naive and one CD8 memory.

Deletions cut 1 base from V and 7 bases from J, with 18 bases between. This CDR3 has 16 residues. Germline CDR1 is SGHRS and CDR2 is YFSETQ. Turning to this clone: What it recognizes is unknown.

Findings and limits, study-wide: Tissues were not sampled, only blood, and their repertoires likely differ. With several donors compared, around 5.4% of naive CD4 clonotypes were shared.

Only in-frame clones appear in the TCRdb table, and some are missing; sequencing was by immunoSEQ multiplex PCR. Of a few million clones listed, 80% to 95% are singletons. Caucasian adults residing in Nashville, Tennessee made up all the donors. The chain recombines TRBV5-1 with TRBJ2-1; D possibly corresponds to TRBD2 (5 bases). Sequencing was done on a sample of naive CD4+ T cells from PBMCs. As for subset: CD45RA+ positively selected. This receptor was obtained from a young man in good health. Some clones in this sample may be carry-over from other donors' samples. CDR3 amino acids: CASSLFAGLGSNEQFF. The CDR3 DNA is TGCGCCAGCAGCTTGTTCGCGGGTCTCGGTAGTAATGAGCAGTTCTTC.